This entry concerns a single TCR beta chain. This specimen belongs to a study of CD8+ T cells in alopecia areata. Extraction and reverse transcription of RNA yielded cDNA as the sequencing template. Profiled with immunoSEQ multiplex PCR; TCRdb holds only in-frame clones, not every one. This sample yields 90,000 to 100,000 clones, of which nearly 45% are seen a single time; 0.7% to 0.95% belongs to the top ten. CDR1 and CDR2 from the germline V gene are SNHLY and FYNNEI. Germline trimming cut 8 bases from V and 2 bases from J; bases unmatched to any gene: 5. The CDR3 length is 13 residues. This receptor was identified in a human donor with alopecia areata. The chain joins TRBV2 to TRBJ2-7, with 8 bases fitting TRBD1. The sequenced sample consisted of CD4+ T cells sorted from blood. DNA of the CDR3: TGTGCCAGCTGTGGGACAGGAGCCTACGAGCAGTACTTC. Its protein product is CASCGTGAYEQYF.